This T cell receptor beta chain stems from a study of T-cell memory formation after mild COVID-19. Study-level results: Second-wave clones reaching peak frequency on day 37 lacked confirmed SARS-CoV-2 specificity. CM and EM subsets held most contracting CD4+ clones; EMRA held CD8+ ones. Cross-reactive memory appears to have joined, as suggested by some responding clones showing up in pre-infection memory.

On this clonotype: As yet, its antigen is unknown.

Researchers used 5'RACE with constant-segment primers to make TCR alpha and TCR beta cDNA libraries that carry sample barcodes and UMIs. TCRdb independently ran MiXCR on the 5' RACE reads; one entry per CDR3 protein. The sample includes over 500,000 distinct CDR3 sequences, roughly 17% of them seen just once. The sequence was collected from an adult woman who had mild COVID-19 (a few samples of this study predate the infection). Cell type and time point are not known. The sequenced sample consisted of PBMCs or a T cell subset sorted from them (not recorded which).

The CDR3 reads CASNEFGGRTEAFF. CDR3 sequence (DNA): TGTGCCAGCAATGAGTTCGGGGGGCGAACTGAAGCTTTCTTT. This chain links TRBV28 with TRBJ1-1; D perhaps matches TRBD1 (6 bases). CDR1 is MDHEN, CDR2 SYDVKM, per germline. Trimming left V 7 bases short and J 5 bases short, with 17 bases between. The length of the CDR3 is 14 residues.